Following are 20 T cell receptor beta chains from one sample sequenced in a study of regulatory T cells in long-lasting Graves disease. Specified time point: persistent/refractory GD, antithyroid drugs over 5 years with positive TRAb. The TCR library used RNA extracted from PBMCs. Assembly of TCR beta libraries relied on iRepertoire HTBI primers together with Arm-PCR of CDR3 regions. TCRdb called the multiplex PCR reads again in MiXCR, with one record for every CDR3 protein. The table records roughly 300,000 distinct CDR3 sequences, around 23% of them present only once. The input for sequencing was peripheral blood mononuclear cells (PBMCs), taken when the disease was refractory, from a patient treated with antithyroid drugs. The receptors derive from a female donor with Graves disease.

The chain joins TRBV20-1 to TRBJ2-7; 11 nucleotides agree with TRBD2. Germline V gene lookup returns CDR1 DFQATT and CDR2 SNEGSKA (reference sequence). The CDR3 length is 17 residues. V dropped 5 bases and J dropped 10; count of bases not matched to a gene: 22. The CDR3: CSAHTLGLAVNLREQYF. DNA for the CDR3: TGCAGTGCTCACACTCTGGGACTAGCGGTAAACCTACGAGAACAGTACTTC.

This clonotype was counted at least ten times. Here the CDR3 reads CASSLRGVRQETQYF. The DNA of the CDR3 is TGTGCCAGCAGTCTCAGGGGAGTAAGGCAAGAGACCCAGTACTTC. This sequence joins TRBV12-3 or TRBV12-4 and TRBJ2-5; TRBD1 might be the D (6 bases). This CDR3 spans 15 amino acids. V lost 5 bases, J lost 2 bases, and 15 bases lay in between.

This clonotype was detected only a few times. The J gene is TRBJ2-7, the V gene TRBV3-1; no clear D gene. This CDR3 region has 16 residues. Germline V CDR1 and CDR2: LGHDT, YNNKEL (reference sequence). V was cut by 0 bases and J by 2 bases, with 14 bases left in between. In DNA, the CDR3 is TGTGCCAGCAGCCAAGATCTGGCTAGTGGAGCCTACGAGCAGTACTTC. It codes for CASSQDLASGAYEQYF.

This clonotype was seen a few times. The chain recombines TRBV5-8 with TRBJ2-7; 11 nucleotides align to TRBD1. The length of the CDR3 is 16 residues. CDR1 SGHTS and CDR2 YDEGEE come from the germline V gene. V shed 2 bases, J shed 7 bases, and the junction held 11 bases outside the gene matches. The CDR3 spells CASSFGNRDRGEEQYF. The CDR3 bases are TGTGCCAGCAGCTTCGGTAACCGGGACAGGGGGGAGGAGCAGTACTTC.

This clonotype was recorded a few times. The chain is built from TRBV9 and TRBJ1-1; no reliable D call. Trimming stripped 3 bases from V and 0 bases from J, with 12 bases between. This CDR3 is 15 amino acids long. The germline gives CDR1 SGDLS, CDR2 YYNGEE. CDR3 DNA: TGTGCCAGCAGCGCCGTGTGGGGAATGAACACTGAAGCTTTCTTT. Translating it yields CASSAVWGMNTEAFF. Using reference TRBV9 and TRBJ1-1 for the parts outside the CDR3, the full variable domain is DSGVTQTPKHLITATGQRVTLRCSPRSGDLSVYWYQQSLDQGLQFLIQYYNGEERAKGNILERFSAQQFPDLHSELNLSSLELGDSALYFCASSAVWGMNTEAFFGQGTRLTVV.

This clonotype was found many times. The V call is TRBV27, the J call TRBJ2-7; tentative D call: TRBD1 (6 bases). Looked up from germline, CDR1 is MNHEY and CDR2 is SMNVEV (reference sequence). The CDR3 sequence is 13 residues long. V lost 2 bases, J lost 2 bases, and 7 bases lay in between. The CDR3 reads CASSLGTPYEQYF. The CDR3 bases are TGTGCCAGCAGTTTAGGGACACCCTACGAGCAGTACTTC.

As for this clonotype: The missing conserved phenylalanine or tryptophan at the end of this CDR3 makes a read error likely. The chain is built from TRBV28 and TRBJ1-5; a weak D match, TRBD1 (5 bases). The germline V and J ends were trimmed by 2 bases and 8 bases, with 13 bases remaining between them. Germline V gene sequence: CDR1 MDHEN, CDR2 SYDVKM. CDR3 length equals 14 residues. The CDR3 reads CASSLGGGIKPQHS. CDR3 DNA: TGTGCCAGCAGTTTAGGGGGGGGGATCAAGCCCCAGCATTCT.

At least ten counts were recorded for this clonotype. The chain is built from TRBV3-1 and TRBJ2-7; 13 positions agree with TRBD2. V lost 4 bases, J lost 6 bases, and 6 bases stayed unmatched. CDR3 length equals 15 residues. Germline values: CDR1 LGHDT, CDR2 YNNKEL (reference sequence). The CDR3 DNA sequence: TGTGCCAGCAGCCGTACTAGCGGGAGGGTTGGCGAGCAGTACTTC. Translation gives CASSRTSGRVGEQYF.

The J gene is TRBJ2-5, the V gene TRBV9; 7 bases are shared with TRBD1. Losses at the gene ends were 0 bases for V and 5 bases for J; bases not matched to a gene: 7. Germline CDR1 SGDLS, CDR2 YYNGEE. The CDR3 sequence is 15 residues long. CDR3 sequence reads: CASSVAEGALETQYF. The CDR3 bases are TGTGCCAGCAGCGTAGCTGAGGGGGCCTTGGAGACCCAGTACTTC.

This clonotype was counted many times. The rearrangement joins TRBV9 to TRBJ2-5; D call uncertain. The CDR3 runs to 14 residues. Germline lookup yields CDR1 SGDLS and CDR2 YYNGEE. Trimming removed 4 bases at V and 0 bases at J, with 10 bases between. The CDR3 coding sequence is TGTGCCAGCAGCTTGGGTGACAACCAAGAGACCCAGTACTTC. Encoded protein: CASSLGDNQETQYF. Full variable domain (rest looked up from reference TRBV9 and TRBJ2-5): DSGVTQTPKHLITATGQRVTLRCSPRSGDLSVYWYQQSLDQGLQFLIQYYNGEERAKGNILERFSAQQFPDLHSELNLSSLELGDSALYFCASSLGDNQETQYFGPGTRLLVL.

This clonotype has at least ten counts. This rearrangement joins TRBV15 to TRBJ1-2; 9 positions match TRBD1. The germline gives CDR1 LNHNV, CDR2 YYDKDF (reference sequence). V lost 1 base and J lost 3; bases outside the gene matches: 6. The CDR3 is 16 residues long. CDR3 protein: CATSRGTGGAHYGYTF. CDR3 in DNA: TGTGCCACCAGCAGAGGAACAGGGGGCGCGCACTATGGCTACACCTTC.

The J gene is TRBJ1-4, the V gene TRBV27; TRBD1 agrees at 8 bases. There are 15 residues in the CDR3. Unmatched junction bases numbered 8, after V lost 0 bases and J lost 11 bases. Per germline, CDR1 MNHEY and CDR2 SMNVEV (reference sequence). The CDR3 bases are TGTGCCAGCAGTTTATCGAGACAGGGGATGGGCAAACTGTTTTTT. Its translation is CASSLSRQGMGKLFF.

The chain couples TRBV29-1 to TRBJ2-4; 7 positions agree with TRBD1. Looked up from germline, CDR1 is SQVTM and CDR2 is ANQGSEA. With V trimmed by 5 bases and J by 8 bases, 9 bases remained unmatched. The CDR3 spans 13 residues. CDR3 in DNA: TGCAGCGTTACGCAGGGGGATTCGGACATTCAGTACTTC. Residues: CSVTQGDSDIQYF.

The chain carries TRBV20-1 and TRBJ1-2; a possible D gene is TRBD1 (5 bases). Trimming pared 3 bases from V and 8 bases from J, leaving 13 bases between. This CDR3 contains 12 residues. Germline lookup yields CDR1 DFQATT and CDR2 SNEGSKA (reference sequence). This CDR3 is CSASSQGKGYTF. As DNA, the CDR3 is TGCAGTGCTAGTTCCCAGGGCAAGGGCTACACCTTC.

J is TRBJ2-7 and V is TRBV19; D is unresolved. V was clipped by 5 bases and J by 4 bases, with 12 bases between them. Germline V CDR1 and CDR2: LNHDA, SQIVND (reference sequence). CDR3 size: 13 residues. The DNA of the CDR3 is TGTGCCAGTAGTGACGGATCTGGGTACGAGCAGTACTTC. This encodes CASSDGSGYEQYF.

This clonotype came up a few times. The chain uses TRBV7-2 and TRBJ1-1, with 7 bases lining up with TRBD1. Germline values: CDR1 SGHTA, CDR2 FQGNSA. The CDR3 length is 13 residues. V lost 4 bases and J lost 6; bases outside the gene matches: 5. The CDR3 nucleotides read TGTGCCAGCAGCTCAAAGGGGGCCGCTGAAGCTTTCTTT. This encodes CASSSKGAAEAFF. Variable domain in full (rest from reference TRBV7-2 and TRBJ1-1): GAGVSQSPSNKVTEKGKDVELRCDPISGHTALYWYRQSLGQGLEFLIYFQGNSAPDKSGLPSDRFSAERTGGSVSTLTIQRTQQEDSAVYLCASSSKGAAEAFFGQGTRLTVV.

This clonotype was counted between two and nine times. The chain combines TRBV5-1 with TRBJ1-1, with D possibly being TRBD1 (5 bases). CDR1 SGHRS and CDR2 YFSETQ come from the germline V gene. Trimming shortened V by 2 bases and J by 1 base, and 9 bases separated the two germline ends. This CDR3 comprises 14 residues. DNA for the CDR3: TGCGCCAGCAGCTTTGGGACGGAGAACACTGAAGCTTTCTTT. The encoded protein is CASSFGTENTEAFF.

This clonotype was picked up many times. Here the CDR3 DNA reads TGCGCCAGCTCAGCGGGGGACAGTTATGGCTACACCTTC. It is translated as CASSAGDSYGYTF. The rearrangement joins TRBV10-1 to TRBJ1-2; TRBD1 matches 7 bases. The CDR3 totals 13 residues. Germline CDR1 and CDR2: WNHNN and SYGVQD (reference sequence). V lost 8 bases and J lost 5; bases outside the gene matches: 8.

This clonotype was seen a few times. The chain couples TRBV30 to TRBJ1-6; D is uncertain. Per germline, CDR1 GTSNPN and CDR2 SVGIG (reference sequence). The CDR3 runs 13 residues. Trimming removed 3 bases at V and 9 bases at J, with 12 bases between. CDR3 region: CAWRGQTGSPLHF. In DNA, the CDR3 is TGTGCCTGGAGGGGCCAAACGGGTTCACCCCTCCACTTT. Complete variable domain (other parts from reference TRBV30 and TRBJ1-6): SQTIHQWPATLVQPVGSPLSLECTVEGTSNPNLYWYRQAAGRGLQLLFYSVGIGQISSEVPQNLSASRPQDRQFILSSKKLLLSDSGFYLCAWRGQTGSPLHFGNGTRLTVT.

This clonotype has ten or more counts. This sequence joins TRBV11-2 and TRBJ2-2; D gene uncertain. Trimming took 2 bases from V and 5 from J, leaving 12 bases between them. CDR1 SGHAT and CDR2 FQNNGV come from the germline V gene. CDR3 length equals 15 residues. CDR3 in amino acids: CASSLNSGHTGELFF. CDR3 DNA sequence: TGTGCCAGCAGCTTAAATTCGGGTCATACCGGGGAGCTGTTTTTT.